The 2 T cell receptor beta chains reported below all come from one sample, sequenced in a study of control samples from healthy donors and cancer patients. The protocol was immunoSEQ multiplex PCR, while the TCRdb copy is restricted to in-frame clones and leaves out a portion. This table has 35,000 to 45,000 clones, roughly 83% appearing once. The sequenced sample consisted of blood. These receptors came from a man aged 55 to 70 in good health.

The chain joins TRBV7-2 to TRBJ1-2; 7 bases fit TRBD1. The CDR3 sequence is 19 residues long. The junction had 20 bases not matched to a gene; V was cut back by 5 bases and J by 2 bases. CDR1 and CDR2 (germline): SGHTA, FQGNSA. In DNA, the CDR3 is TGTGCCAGCAGCCACAGGCGCCTAACCGGGACAGCGAGAAACTATGGCTACACCTTC. Translating gives CASSHRRLTGTARNYGYTF.

This clone was seen only once. This chain uses TRBV5-1 with TRBJ2-7; D ambiguous. V lost 0 bases and J 1 base, leaving 5 bases between the germline ends. This CDR3 region has 13 residues. CDR1 is SGHRS and CDR2 is YFSETQ in the germline V gene. Here the CDR3 reads CASSLAESYEQYF. The CDR3 nucleotides read TGCGCCAGCAGCTTGGCGGAATCCTACGAGCAGTACTTC. Variable domain in full (rest from reference TRBV5-1 and TRBJ2-7): KAGVTQTPRYLIKTRGQQVTLSCSPISGHRSVSWYQQTPGQGLQFLFEYFSETQRNKGNFPGRFSGRQFSNSRSEMNVSTLELGDSALYLCASSLAESYEQYFGPGTRLTVT.